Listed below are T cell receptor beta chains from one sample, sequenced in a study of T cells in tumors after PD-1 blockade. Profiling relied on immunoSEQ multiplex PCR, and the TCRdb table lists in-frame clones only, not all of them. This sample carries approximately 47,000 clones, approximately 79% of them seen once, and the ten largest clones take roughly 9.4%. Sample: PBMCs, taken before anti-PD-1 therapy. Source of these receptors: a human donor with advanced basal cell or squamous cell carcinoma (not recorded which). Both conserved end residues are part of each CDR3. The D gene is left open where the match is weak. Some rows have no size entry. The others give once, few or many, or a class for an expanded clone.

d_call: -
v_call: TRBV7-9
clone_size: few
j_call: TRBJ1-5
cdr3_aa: CASSLDGNQPQHF
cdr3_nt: TGTGCCAGCAGCTTAGACGGGAATCAGCCCCAGCATTTT

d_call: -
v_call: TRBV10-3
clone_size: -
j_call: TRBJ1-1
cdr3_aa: CAISLRDDIEAFF
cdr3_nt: TGTGCCATCAGCCTAAGGGATGATATTGAAGCTTTCTTT

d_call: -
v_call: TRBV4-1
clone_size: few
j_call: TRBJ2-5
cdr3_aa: CASSQESLPFFQYF
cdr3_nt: TGCGCCAGCAGCCAAGAGTCACTACCCTTTTTCCAGTACTTC

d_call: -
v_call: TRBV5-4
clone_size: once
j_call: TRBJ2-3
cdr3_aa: CASSLELVSTDTQYF
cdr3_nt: TGTGCCAGCAGCTTGGAACTAGTCAGCACAGATACGCAGTATTTT

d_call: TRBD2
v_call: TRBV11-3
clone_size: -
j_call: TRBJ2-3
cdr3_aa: CASSLGDVAGGTDTQYF
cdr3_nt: TGTGCCAGCAGCCTCGGGGATGTAGCGGGCGGAACAGATACGCAGTATTTT

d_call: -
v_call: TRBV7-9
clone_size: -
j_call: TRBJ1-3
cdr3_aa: CASTLGVNTIYF
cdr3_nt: TGTGCCAGCACCCTGGGGGTAAACACCATATATTTT

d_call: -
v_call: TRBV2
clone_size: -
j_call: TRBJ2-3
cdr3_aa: CASSEGSGTNTDTQYF
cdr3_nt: TGTGCCAGCAGTGAAGGAAGCGGCACCAACACAGATACGCAGTATTTT

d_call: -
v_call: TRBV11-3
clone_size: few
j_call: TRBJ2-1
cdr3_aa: CASSPPLLGAFYEQFF
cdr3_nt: TGTGCCAGCAGCCCTCCCCTCCTTGGGGCCTTCTATGAGCAGTTCTTC

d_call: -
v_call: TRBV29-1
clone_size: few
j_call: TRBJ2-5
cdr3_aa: CSVEAGEETQYF
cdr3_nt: TGCAGCGTTGAAGCAGGGGAGGAGACCCAGTACTTC

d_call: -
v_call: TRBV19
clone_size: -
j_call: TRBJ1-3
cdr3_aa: CASVGTVSGNTIYF
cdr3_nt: TGTGCCAGTGTCGGGACGGTCTCTGGAAACACCATATATTTT

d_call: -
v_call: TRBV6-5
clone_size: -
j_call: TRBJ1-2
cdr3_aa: CASSGTNYGYTF
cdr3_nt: TGTGCCAGCAGCGGGACAAACTATGGCTACACCTTC